Below, 7 T cell receptor beta chains from the same sample are listed, as sequenced in a study of blood T cell repertoires in COVID-19. This table comes from immunoSEQ multiplex PCR, and its TCRdb copy is limited to in-frame clones, with some not included. The sample carries a few hundred thousand clones, 80% to 95% recorded once. What was sequenced was PBMCs or T cells enriched from blood (not recorded which). The receptors shown here come from a woman aged 30 to 39 who had recovered from COVID-19.

This chain uses TRBV5-4 with TRBJ2-7, with TRBD2 matching over 11 bases. V shed 4 bases, J shed 2 bases, and the junction held 5 bases outside the gene matches. Germline V gene sequence: CDR1 SGHNT, CDR2 YYREEE (reference sequence). The CDR3 runs to 15 residues. DNA for the CDR3: TGTGCCAGCAGCAAAGGGACTAGCGGAACCTACGAGCAGTACTTC. Protein product: CASSKGTSGTYEQYF.

V gene TRBV18 combines with J gene TRBJ2-2; D perhaps matches TRBD2 (6 bases). Germline V gene data show CDR1 as KGHSH and CDR2 as LQKENI. The CDR3 has 16 residues. V was cut by 2 bases and J by 3 bases, with 13 bases left in between. The CDR3 nucleotides are TGTGCCAGCTCACCAAATGGAGGGCCGGACACCGGGGAGCTGTTTTTT. Translation: CASSPNGGPDTGELFF.

The chain couples TRBV6-5 to TRBJ2-7; D is possibly TRBD2 (6 bases). Germline CDR1 and CDR2: MNHEY and SVGAGI. Trimming took 0 bases from V and 4 from J, leaving 13 bases between them. There are 15 residues in the CDR3. Here the CDR3 reads CASSYSSGVMYEQYF. The CDR3 nucleotides read TGTGCCAGCAGTTACTCCTCGGGGGTTATGTACGAGCAGTACTTC.

The chain recombines TRBV19 with TRBJ1-5, with TRBD1 matching 9 bases. Trimming removed 4 bases from V and 1 base from J; junction bases left unmatched: 5. CDR3 length equals 16 residues. The V gene's germline CDR1 is LNHDA and CDR2 SQIVND (reference sequence). DNA of the CDR3: TGTGCCAGTAGTAACCCGGGACAGGGCAGCAATCAGCCCCAGCATTTT. It yields the protein CASSNPGQGSNQPQHF.

The J gene is TRBJ1-3, the V gene TRBV18; TRBD1 might be the D (5 bases). Germline CDR1 and CDR2: KGHSH and LQKENI. The CDR3 is 15 amino acids. V gave up 2 bases and J gave up 4 bases, with 12 bases separating them. This CDR3 reads CASSPTGGAGNTIYF. The CDR3 DNA follows: TGTGCCAGCTCACCAACCGGCGGGGCGGGAAACACCATATATTTT.

This chain links TRBV10-3 with TRBJ2-2; D is ambiguous. The CDR3 sequence is 17 residues long. Germline V gene lookup returns CDR1 ENHRY and CDR2 SYGVKD. The V end was cut by 8 bases, the J end by 6 bases, with 25 bases between. CDR3 DNA sequence: TGTGCCATCTCATCCCGAAACCCTGGCCTTGAGGCCGGGGAGCTGTTTTTT. Residues: CAISSRNPGLEAGELFF.

This sequence joins TRBV24-1 and TRBJ2-1; the match to TRBD1 covers 10 bases. Germline-derived CDR1 and CDR2 are KGHDR and SFDVKD. V lost 5 bases, J lost 5 bases, and 8 bases stayed unmatched. CDR3 length: 16 amino acids. The CDR3 is CATSGRGTGENNEQFF. Written as DNA, the CDR3 is TGTGCCACCAGTGGCAGGGGGACAGGGGAGAACAATGAGCAGTTCTTC.